This entry lists 18 T cell receptor beta chains sequenced from one sample in a study. Each CDR3 protein gets one entry after TCRdb re-called the RT-PCR reads with MiXCR. The sample has around 700,000 distinct CDR3 sequences; 14% are singletons. Sequenced: memory CD4+ T cells from blood. The receptor source for this set is a female donor in good health, serving as a healthy control.

This clonotype was recorded many times. The rearrangement uses TRBV6-1 and TRBJ1-1; tentatively, D is TRBD1 (6 bases). In germline, CDR1 is MNHNS, CDR2 SASEGT. The CDR3 has 13 amino acids. Deletions cut 3 bases from V and 11 bases from J, with 16 bases between. In nucleotides, the CDR3 is TGTGCCAGCAGTGAGGTCAGGCAGGGGATGGCTTTCTTT. As protein: CASSEVRQGMAFF.

The V gene is TRBV20-1, the J gene TRBJ1-5; TRBD1 matches 8 bases. The CDR3 is 16 amino acids. Per the germline V gene, CDR1 is DFQATT and CDR2 is SNEGSKA (reference sequence). V shed 0 bases and J 3 bases; nucleotides not matched to a gene: 7. The CDR3 loop is CSAREPTGVANQPQHF. CDR3 nucleotides: TGCAGTGCTAGAGAACCGACAGGGGTTGCCAATCAGCCCCAGCATTTT.

This clonotype was seen many times. The chain is built from TRBV4-2 and TRBJ1-2; D is perhaps TRBD1 (5 bases). CDR1 LGHNA and CDR2 YNFKEQ come from the germline V gene. Trimming cost V 10 bases and J 0 bases, with 24 bases left between them. The CDR3 runs 17 residues. Here the CDR3 DNA reads TGTGCCAACCCCATCCCCGGGACGGAAATCCCTAACTATGGCTACACCTTC. It translates to CANPIPGTEIPNYGYTF.

This chain joins TRBV12-3 or TRBV12-4 and TRBJ1-5; 7 nucleotides agree with TRBD1. J lost 11 bases, V lost 10 bases, and 11 bases had no gene match. CDR3 length equals 12 residues. CDR3 loop: CATKDRYGAQHF. The CDR3 region has the DNA TGTGCCACCAAGGACAGGTACGGGGCCCAGCATTTT.

The genes are TRBV12-5 and TRBJ2-1; 8 bases are a match to TRBD2. The CDR3 has 16 amino acids. Germline CDR1 LGHNT, CDR2 FRNRAP. V shed 4 bases, J shed 5 bases, and the junction held 10 bases outside the gene matches. CDR3 DNA: TGTGCTAGTGGTTATACCTCAGCGGGAGCCCACAATGAGCAGTTCTTC. Amino acid sequence: CASGYTSAGAHNEQFF.

The J gene is TRBJ2-7, the V gene TRBV6-6; no firm D call. Trimming left V 2 bases short and J 4 bases short, with 9 bases between. Looked up from germline, CDR1 is MNHNY and CDR2 is SVGAGI (reference sequence). The CDR3 loop spans 13 amino acids. The CDR3 nucleotides are TGTGCCAGCAGTTACAGTAGGAGTTACGAGCAGTACTTC. Amino acid sequence: CASSYSRSYEQYF.

This clonotype was observed many times. This chain links TRBV20-1 with TRBJ1-2; D is perhaps TRBD1 (5 bases). CDR1 is DFQATT, CDR2 SNEGSKA, per germline (reference sequence). The V and J ends lost 5 bases and 6 bases respectively, with 16 bases between them. The CDR3 sequence is 13 residues long. For the CDR3, the DNA is TGCAGTGCTCCGATACTTCCAGGGAATGGCTACACCTTC. It translates to CSAPILPGNGYTF.

This clonotype was picked up many times. The chain combines TRBV4-2 with TRBJ1-2, with TRBD1 identical over 11 bases. The V segment lost 4 bases and the J segment 0 bases; nucleotides outside the gene matches: 10. There are 18 residues in the CDR3. Germline values: CDR1 LGHNA, CDR2 YNFKEQ. CDR3 amino acids: CASSRGGTGGLANYGYTF. The CDR3, as DNA: TGTGCCAGCAGCCGAGGAGGGACAGGGGGTTTAGCTAACTATGGCTACACCTTC.

This clonotype has more than one count but fewer than ten. This rearrangement joins TRBV10-3 to TRBJ2-7; 12 bases map to TRBD2. The CDR3 runs to 16 residues. Trimming removed 6 bases from V and 1 base from J; junction bases left unmatched: 7. Germline CDR1 reads ENHRY; CDR2 reads SYGVKD. CDR3 protein: CAISKTGTSGSYEQYF. CDR3 bases: TGTGCCATCAGCAAGACCGGGACTAGCGGGTCCTACGAGCAGTACTTC.

This clonotype was seen a few times. The J gene is TRBJ2-2, the V gene TRBV6-6, with 10 bases lining up with TRBD2. The J segment lost 0 bases and the V segment lost 7 bases, leaving 8 bases of the junction unmatched. The CDR3 runs 17 residues. The V gene's germline CDR1 is MNHNY and CDR2 SVGAGI (reference sequence). The CDR3 nucleotides read TGTGCCAGCAACCCACGGAGCGGGAGGGCGAACACCGGGGAGCTGTTTTTT. It is translated as CASNPRSGRANTGELFF.

The V call is TRBV7-2, the J call TRBJ2-3; weak D call: TRBD1 (6 bases). The CDR3 has 14 residues. The V end lost 1 base, the J end lost 5 bases, and 10 bases lay between the germline ends. From germline, CDR1 is SGHTA and CDR2 FQGNSA. This CDR3 is CASSLEIRGDTQYF. In nucleotides, the CDR3 is TGTGCCAGCAGCTTAGAGATCAGGGGAGATACGCAGTATTTT.

This chain links TRBV6-5 with TRBJ1-4; 7 bases are a match to TRBD1. There are 14 residues in the CDR3. Germline CDR1 reads MNHEY; CDR2 reads SVGAGI. Trimming removed 6 bases from V and 7 bases from J; junction bases left unmatched: 8. CDR3 DNA: TGTGCCAGCAGGAAAGACAGGGTCGGTGAAAAACTGTTTTTT. It translates to CASRKDRVGEKLFF.

The chain has TRBV6-6 and TRBJ1-2; D perhaps matches TRBD1 (5 bases). V gave up 2 bases and J gave up 4 bases, with 11 bases separating them. CDR3 length: 14 residues. Looked up from germline, CDR1 is MNHNY and CDR2 is SVGAGI (reference sequence). The chain's CDR3 is CASSYATDSYGYTF. For the CDR3, the DNA is TGTGCCAGCAGTTACGCTACCGACAGCTATGGCTACACCTTC.

Concerning this clonotype: A much larger clone is a single base away; this may be a read error. This chain links TRBV24-1 with TRBJ2-1, with a tentative D call TRBD2 (5 bases). This CDR3 has 13 residues. Germline V lookup: CDR1 KGHDR, CDR2 SFDVKD. CDR3 region: CATGDLGEDEQFF. In DNA, the CDR3 is TGTGCCACCGGTGATTTGGGAGAGGATGAGCAGTTCTTC.

This clonotype has a count of ten or more. CDR3 residues: CASYERPMGRDTDTQYF. DNA of the CDR3: TGTGCCAGCTATGAACGGCCTATGGGGCGGGATACAGATACGCAGTATTTT. The chain is built from TRBV7-8 and TRBJ2-3, with D tentatively TRBD2 (6 bases). V was shortened by 8 bases and J by 3 bases, with 24 bases between the two germline ends. The CDR3 loop spans 17 amino acids. The V gene's germline CDR1 is SGHVS and CDR2 FQNEAQ.

The table lists this clonotype with a few counts. The rearrangement joins TRBV5-1 to TRBJ1-5; no clear D gene. Per the germline V gene, CDR1 is SGHRS and CDR2 is YFSETQ. CDR3 length equals 15 residues. V was clipped by 3 bases and J by 8 bases, with 18 bases between them. CDR3 nucleotides: TGCGCCAGCAGCTCCAAGCCCCACGCGACGGAGCCCCAGCATTTT. Protein: CASSSKPHATEPQHF.

This clonotype was found many times. This chain's CDR3 is CASSLDTGAGYTF. Here the CDR3 DNA reads TGTGCCAGCAGCTTAGACACAGGGGCCGGCTACACCTTC. This chain links TRBV7-2 with TRBJ1-2, with TRBD1 matching over 7 bases. The germline V gene has CDR1 SGHTA and CDR2 FQGNSA. The J segment lost 8 bases and the V segment lost 1 base, leaving 4 bases of the junction unmatched. The CDR3 length is 13 residues.

This clonotype occurred a few times. The chain uses TRBV7-2 and TRBJ1-2; no definite D call. In germline, CDR1 is SGHTA, CDR2 FQGNSA. Trimming removed 3 bases at V and 8 bases at J, with 10 bases between. This CDR3 comprises 12 residues. Here the CDR3 reads CASSFSRGGYTF. Here the CDR3 DNA reads TGTGCCAGCAGCTTTTCGAGAGGGGGCTACACCTTC. The full variable domain, its missing parts supplied by reference TRBV7-2 and TRBJ1-2, is GAGVSQSPSNKVTEKGKDVELRCDPISGHTALYWYRQSLGQGLEFLIYFQGNSAPDKSGLPSDRFSAERTGGSVSTLTIQRTQQEDSAVYLCASSFSRGGYTFGSGTRLTVV.